This T cell receptor (beta chain) originates from a study of T cell responses to AZD1222 COVID-19 vaccine. General study points: Nearly half of spike-specific TCRs reportedly target variant regions that are unmutated in the B.1.351 and B.1.1.7 variants.

Sequenced by immunoSEQ multiplex PCR; TCRdb stores in-frame clones only, minus some. Among 50,000 to 70,000 clones listed, around 85% were seen once. This clone was seen a handful of times. Antigen unknown. This CDR3 is 15 amino acids long. Trimming stripped 6 bases from V and 3 bases from J, with 15 bases between. Per germline, CDR1 MNHEY and CDR2 SMNVEV (reference sequence). The source of this sequence is an adult in good health. The sequenced sample was peripheral blood, obtained on day 0 of MenACWY control vaccination. The chain recombines TRBV27 with TRBJ2-1; D might be TRBD2 (6 bases). The CDR3 spells CASRWGGIGYNEQFF. The CDR3 DNA follows: TGTGCCAGCAGGTGGGGCGGGATAGGCTACAATGAGCAGTTCTTC.